This T cell receptor beta chain was captured by sequencing in a study of cytotoxic CD8 clonotypes in ibrutinib-treated CLL. Study in general: The patient breakdown showed 10 to 12 relapsed/refractory and approximately 15 treatment-naive cases, with approximately 18 IGHV unmutated.

Measured with immunoSEQ multiplex PCR; TCRdb has only the in-frame clones, and not every one. The table includes about 140,000 clones, approximately 80% detected once. General study results and limits: The clonality went up when patients responded to ibrutinib and dropped back toward baseline at progression.

Notes on this clone: Its antigen is currently unknown.

The source was PBMCs, collected after 12 months of ibrutinib treatment. This TCR came from a human donor with chronic lymphocytic leukemia.

This chain's CDR3 is CASSSDGLAGRNEQFF. The DNA for the CDR3 is TGTGCCAGCAGCTCCGACGGACTAGCGGGACGCAATGAGCAGTTCTTC. V is TRBV7-9 and J is TRBJ2-1; 12 nucleotides line up with TRBD2. Germline-derived CDR1 and CDR2 are SEHNR and FQNEAQ (reference sequence). J gave up 6 bases and V 4 bases, and 7 bases lay outside the gene matches. This CDR3 is 16 amino acids long. The full variable domain, its missing parts supplied by reference TRBV7-9 and TRBJ2-1, is DTGVSQNPRHKITKRGQNVTFRCDPISEHNRLYWYRQTLGQGPEFLTYFQNEAQLEKSRLLSDRFSAERPKGSFSTLEIQRTEQGDSAMYLCASSSDGLAGRNEQFFGPGTRLTVL.